The rows below give T cell receptor beta chains drawn from one sample of a study of blood T cell repertoires in COVID-19. Profiling relied on immunoSEQ multiplex PCR, and the TCRdb table lists in-frame clones only, not all of them. Of tens of thousands of clones listed, about 82% are singletons. Sequencing was performed on peripheral blood. Receptor source: a human donor in a cohort sampled during active COVID-19. CDR3s include the opening cysteine and the closing phenylalanine or tryptophan. The D gene is left open where the match is weak. Rows give clone size only sometimes, using once, few, many, or a class for an expanded clone.

cdr3_nt cdr3_aa clone_size d_call j_call v_call
TGTGCCAGCAGCGGGACACTCGAGGAAAAACTGTTTTTT CASSGTLEEKLFF - - TRBJ1-4 TRBV6-5
TGTGCCAGCAATCAGGGCGGGGTAAGTACTGAAGCTTTCTTT CASNQGGVSTEAFF - - TRBJ1-1 TRBV3-1/TRBV3-2
TGTGCCAGCAGCTCTCCCAGGTCGGGAAGAGAAAAACTGTTTTTT CASSSPRSGREKLFF - - TRBJ1-4 TRBV11-2
TGTGCCAGCTTTAGGACAGGGGGCGATCCCCAGGAGACCCAGTACTTC CASFRTGGDPQETQYF - TRBD1 TRBJ2-5 TRBV7-2
TGTGCCAGCAGCGTAACAGGGGGCGTTTATGGCTACACCTTC CASSVTGGVYGYTF - TRBD1 TRBJ1-2 TRBV9
TGTGCCTGGAGTGTACCTTGGGGGACAGGGAATCAGCCCCAGCATTTT CAWSVPWGTGNQPQHF - TRBD1 TRBJ1-5 TRBV30
TGTGCCAGCAGCCCCGCTAGCGGGAGGTACGAGCAGTACTTC CASSPASGRYEQYF - TRBD2 TRBJ2-7 TRBV11-2
TGCAGTGCTAGTCGGCGGGAGAACACTGAAGCTTTCTTT CSASRRENTEAFF - - TRBJ1-1 TRBV20-1
TGTGCCAGCAGTTACGCTCCACGGGAGACTCAAGAGACCCAGTACTTC CASSYAPRETQETQYF once - TRBJ2-5 TRBV6-6
TGTGCCAGCAGCGTGGAAACTAGCGGGATCTACAATGAGCAGTTCTTC CASSVETSGIYNEQFF - TRBD2 TRBJ2-1 TRBV9
TGTGCCAGCAGCTCTAGGACAGGGAAGGCCTACGAGCAGTACTTC CASSSRTGKAYEQYF - TRBD1 TRBJ2-7 TRBV5-4